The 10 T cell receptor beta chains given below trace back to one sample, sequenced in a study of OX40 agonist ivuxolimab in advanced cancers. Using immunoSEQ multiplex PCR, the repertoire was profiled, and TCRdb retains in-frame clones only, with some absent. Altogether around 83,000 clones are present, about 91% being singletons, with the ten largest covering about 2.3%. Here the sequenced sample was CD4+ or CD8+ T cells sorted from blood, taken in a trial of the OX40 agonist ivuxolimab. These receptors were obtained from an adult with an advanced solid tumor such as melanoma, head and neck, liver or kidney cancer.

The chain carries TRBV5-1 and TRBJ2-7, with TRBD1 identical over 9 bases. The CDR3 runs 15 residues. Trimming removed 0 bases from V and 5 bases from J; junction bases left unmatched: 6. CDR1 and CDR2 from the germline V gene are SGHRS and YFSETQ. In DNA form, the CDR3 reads TGCGCCAGCAGCTTGGCAGGGACAGGGTCCCACGAGCAGTACTTC. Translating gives CASSLAGTGSHEQYF.

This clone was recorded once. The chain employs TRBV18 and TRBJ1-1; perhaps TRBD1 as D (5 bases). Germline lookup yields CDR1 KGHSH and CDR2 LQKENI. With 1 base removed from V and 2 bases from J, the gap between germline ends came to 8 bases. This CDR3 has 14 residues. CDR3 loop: CASSPQGQNTEAFF. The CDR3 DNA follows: TGTGCCAGCTCACCACAGGGGCAAAACACTGAAGCTTTCTTT.

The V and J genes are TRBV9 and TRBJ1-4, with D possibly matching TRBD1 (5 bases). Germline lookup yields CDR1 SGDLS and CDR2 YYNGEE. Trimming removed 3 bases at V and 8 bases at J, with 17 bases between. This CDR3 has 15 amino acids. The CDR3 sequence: CASSAWDGRGEKLFF. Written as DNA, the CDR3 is TGTGCCAGCAGCGCTTGGGACGGCCGAGGGGAAAAACTGTTTTTT.

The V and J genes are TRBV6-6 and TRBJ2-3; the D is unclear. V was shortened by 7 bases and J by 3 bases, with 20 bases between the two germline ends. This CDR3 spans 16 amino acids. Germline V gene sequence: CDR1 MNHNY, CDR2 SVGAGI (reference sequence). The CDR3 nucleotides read TGTGCCAGCACCCTCTCGGATAGCTTGATAACAGATACGCAGTATTTT. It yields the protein CASTLSDSLITDTQYF.

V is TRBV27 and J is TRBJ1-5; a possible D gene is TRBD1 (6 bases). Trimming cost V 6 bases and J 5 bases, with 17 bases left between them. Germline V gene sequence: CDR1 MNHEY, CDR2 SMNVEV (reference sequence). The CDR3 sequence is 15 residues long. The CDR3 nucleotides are TGTGCCAGCAGATCCGGGACATGGGGCCATCAGCCCCAGCATTTT. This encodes CASRSGTWGHQPQHF.

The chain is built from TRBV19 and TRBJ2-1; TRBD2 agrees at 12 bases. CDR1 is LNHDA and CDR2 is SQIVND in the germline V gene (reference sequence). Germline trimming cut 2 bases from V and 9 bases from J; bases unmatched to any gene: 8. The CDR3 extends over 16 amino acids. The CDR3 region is CASSIPTSGSLSEQFF. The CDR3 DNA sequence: TGTGCCAGTAGTATACCGACTAGCGGGAGTTTAAGTGAGCAGTTCTTC.

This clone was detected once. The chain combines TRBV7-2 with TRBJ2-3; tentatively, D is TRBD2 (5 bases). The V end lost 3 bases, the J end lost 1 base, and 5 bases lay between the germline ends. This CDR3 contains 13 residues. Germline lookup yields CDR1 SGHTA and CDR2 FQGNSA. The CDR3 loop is CASSFSGTDTQYF. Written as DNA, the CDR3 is TGTGCCAGCAGCTTTAGCGGCACAGATACGCAGTATTTT. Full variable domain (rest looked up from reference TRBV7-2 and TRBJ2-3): GAGVSQSPSNKVTEKGKDVELRCDPISGHTALYWYRQSLGQGLEFLIYFQGNSAPDKSGLPSDRFSAERTGGSVSTLTIQRTQQEDSAVYLCASSFSGTDTQYFGPGTRLTVL.

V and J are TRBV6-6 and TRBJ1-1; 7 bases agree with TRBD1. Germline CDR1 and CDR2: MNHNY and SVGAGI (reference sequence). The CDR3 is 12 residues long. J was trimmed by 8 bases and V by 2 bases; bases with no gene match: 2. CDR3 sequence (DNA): TGTGCCAGCAGTTACGTGGACAGGGAAGCTTTCTTT. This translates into CASSYVDREAFF.

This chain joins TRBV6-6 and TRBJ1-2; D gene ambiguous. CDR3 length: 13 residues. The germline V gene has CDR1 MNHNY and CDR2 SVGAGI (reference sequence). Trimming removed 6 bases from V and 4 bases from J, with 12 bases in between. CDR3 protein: CASSHNEPYGYTF. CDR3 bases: TGTGCCAGCAGCCACAACGAACCCTATGGCTACACCTTC.

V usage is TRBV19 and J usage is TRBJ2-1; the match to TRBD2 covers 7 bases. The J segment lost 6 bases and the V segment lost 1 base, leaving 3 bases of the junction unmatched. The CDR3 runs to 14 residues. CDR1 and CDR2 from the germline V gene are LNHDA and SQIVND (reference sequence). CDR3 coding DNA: TGTGCCAGTAGTATAGGGGACTATATCAATGAGCAGTTCTTC. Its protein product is CASSIGDYINEQFF.